These 19 T cell receptor beta chains were sequenced from one sample in a study of shared clonotypes between healthy human individuals. Naive CD8 cells were CD45RO-negative, positively selected for CCR7, excluding terminally differentiated effector memory CD45RA+ cells. The data were produced by immunoSEQ multiplex PCR, yet TCRdb's version contains in-frame clones alone and is incomplete. The sample consists of about 800,000 clones, roughly 96% of them appearing once. The source material was naive CD8+ T cells sorted from blood. The receptors here all came from a man aged 30 to 39 in good health.

The gene calls are TRBV16 and TRBJ2-2; unclear D gene. The CDR3 length is 13 residues. The germline V and J ends were trimmed by 0 bases and 6 bases, with 5 bases remaining between them. The germline V gene has CDR1 KGHSY and CDR2 FQNENV. CDR3: CASSQSFSGELFF. The DNA of the CDR3 is TGTGCCAGCAGCCAATCGTTCTCCGGGGAGCTGTTTTTT. Together with reference TRBV16 and TRBJ2-2, the CDR3 gives the full variable domain: GEEVAQTPKHLVRGEGQKAKLYCAPIKGHSYVFWYQQVLKNEFKFLISFQNENVFDETGMPKERFSAKCLPNSPCSLEIQATKLEDSAVYFCASSQSFSGELFFGEGSRLTVL.

V and J are TRBV11-2 and TRBJ2-5; TRBD2 is a possible D gene (6 bases). This CDR3 spans 14 amino acids. Deletions cut 5 bases from V and 2 bases from J, with 12 bases between. Germline CDR1 is SGHAT and CDR2 is FQNNGV. Written as DNA, the CDR3 is TGTGCCAGCAGCCCCCAGGAGGGACAAGAGACCCAGTACTTC. The encoded protein is CASSPQEGQETQYF.

The chain uses TRBV15 and TRBJ2-7; D tentatively fits TRBD1 or TRBD2 (5 bases each). The CDR3 contains 15 residues. The ends were cut back, 4 bases at V and 3 bases at J, with 16 bases in the middle. The germline gives CDR1 LNHNV, CDR2 YYDKDF (reference sequence). DNA of the CDR3: TGTGCCACCAGCACAGTCCGGGACCAAAACTACGAGCAGTACTTC. Its translation: CATSTVRDQNYEQYF. Supplemented by reference TRBV15 and TRBJ2-7, the full variable domain reads DAMVIQNPRYQVTQFGKPVTLSCSQTLNHNVMYWYQQKSSQAPKLLFHYYDKDFNNEADTPDNFQSRRPNTSFCFLDIRSPGLGDTAMYLCATSTVRDQNYEQYFGPGTRLTVT.

The chain carries TRBV14 and TRBJ2-1; 8 bases line up with TRBD2. Germline lookup yields CDR1 SGHDN and CDR2 FVKESK. This CDR3 has 16 residues. J lost 8 bases, V lost 0 bases, and 9 bases had no gene match. This CDR3 reads CASSQEGGRPIHEQFF. In DNA, the CDR3 is TGTGCCAGCAGCCAAGAGGGCGGGAGGCCGATCCATGAGCAGTTCTTC.

This chain connects TRBV27 to TRBJ2-3, with 10 bases identical to TRBD2. CDR1 is MNHEY, CDR2 SMNVEV, per germline (reference sequence). The CDR3 runs 14 residues. J lost 6 bases, V lost 3 bases, and 3 bases had no gene match. CDR3 DNA sequence: TGTGCCAGCAGTTTGCTAGCGGGAGACGATACGCAGTATTTT. Translating it yields CASSLLAGDDTQYF.

This chain connects TRBV2 to TRBJ2-2, with 8 bases matching TRBD1. The CDR3 loop spans 15 amino acids. V lost 4 bases to trimming and J lost 3 bases; unmatched junction nucleotides: 4. The germline gives CDR1 SNHLY, CDR2 FYNNEI. CDR3 region: CASSVDRGYTGELFF. CDR3 bases: TGTGCCAGCAGTGTTGACAGGGGATACACCGGGGAGCTGTTTTTT.

The chain recombines TRBV18 with TRBJ2-5, with unresolved D. The CDR3 is 14 amino acids. Germline V gene sequence: CDR1 KGHSH, CDR2 LQKENI. Deletions cut 2 bases from V and 1 base from J, with 8 bases between. DNA for the CDR3: TGTGCCAGCTCACCAGAGCCTCCCCAAGAGACCCAGTACTTC. Protein sequence: CASSPEPPQETQYF.

As for this clone: The same CDR3 can be traced to other DNA sequences in this sample. The genes are TRBV18 and TRBJ2-7; maybe TRBD2 (6 bases). CDR1 is KGHSH and CDR2 is LQKENI in the germline V gene. Trimming pared 6 bases from V and 10 bases from J, leaving 22 bases between. This CDR3 contains 14 residues. The CDR3 loop is CASSAAGGPAEQYF. The CDR3, as DNA: TGTGCCAGCTCGGCAGCCGGAGGGCCAGCCGAACAGTACTTC.

This clone was seen once. V gene TRBV4-1 combines with J gene TRBJ2-7; 11 bases align to TRBD2. The CDR3 totals 14 residues. Germline V gene lookup returns CDR1 MGHRA and CDR2 YSYEKL. With V trimmed by 4 bases and J by 3 bases, 2 bases remained unmatched. The CDR3 sequence: CASSPGLAVYEQYF. The CDR3, as DNA: TGCGCCAGCAGCCCGGGACTAGCGGTCTACGAGCAGTACTTC.

CDR3 amino acids: CATSRDRDRLYEQYF. The DNA for the CDR3 is TGTGCCACCAGCAGAGATAGGGACCGATTATACGAGCAGTACTTC. The chain carries TRBV15 and TRBJ2-7, with D perhaps TRBD1 or TRBD2 (5 bases each). This CDR3 spans 15 amino acids. Germline V CDR1 and CDR2: LNHNV, YYDKDF (reference sequence). Trimming removed 0 bases from V and 4 bases from J, with 13 bases in between.

This chain uses TRBV6-6 with TRBJ2-7; D may be TRBD2 (5 bases). V was clipped by 6 bases and J by 0 bases, with 15 bases between them. In germline, CDR1 is MNHNY, CDR2 SVGAGI (reference sequence). The CDR3 spans 15 residues. The CDR3: CASRPGEGNSYEQYF. As DNA, the CDR3 is TGTGCCAGCAGGCCCGGTGAGGGTAACTCCTACGAGCAGTACTTC.

DNA for the CDR3: TGCGCCAGCAGTGAGTTCGAAAGTCAGGAAACGATCTACCGTAATGAGCAGTTCTTC. It is translated as CASSEFESQETIYRNEQFF. This chain connects TRBV10-2 to TRBJ2-1; the D is unclear. Deletions cut 1 base from V and 7 bases from J, with 26 bases between. Germline loops: CDR1 WSHSY, CDR2 SAAADI. The CDR3 runs to 19 residues.

The chain uses TRBV27 and TRBJ2-2, with a weak D call TRBD1 (5 bases). CDR3 length: 14 residues. Trimming shortened V by 4 bases and J by 6 bases, and 12 bases separated the two germline ends. Germline V CDR1 and CDR2: MNHEY, SMNVEV (reference sequence). The CDR3 protein is CASSYQTVAGELFF. The CDR3, as DNA: TGTGCCAGCAGTTACCAGACAGTGGCCGGGGAGCTGTTTTTT.

The chain couples TRBV7-9 to TRBJ2-1; D not resolved. In germline, CDR1 is SEHNR, CDR2 FQNEAQ (reference sequence). Trimming pared 4 bases from V and 0 bases from J, leaving 7 bases between. This CDR3 has 14 amino acids. The CDR3 loop is CASSYQNSYNEQFF. The CDR3 DNA reads TGTGCCAGCAGCTACCAGAACTCCTACAATGAGCAGTTCTTC.

J is TRBJ2-7 and V is TRBV7-2; tentatively, D is TRBD1 (6 bases). The CDR3 extends over 16 amino acids. Looked up from germline, CDR1 is SGHTA and CDR2 is FQGNSA. V was cut by 5 bases and J by 3 bases, with 20 bases left in between. This CDR3 is CASSLNQGYRFYEQYF. As DNA, the CDR3 is TGTGCCAGCAGCCTTAATCAGGGGTATCGATTCTACGAGCAGTACTTC.

On this clone itself: The sample has other DNA sequences that encode this CDR3 too. V usage is TRBV7-9 and J usage is TRBJ1-1; TRBD1 is a possible D gene (5 bases). The CDR3 contains 12 residues. V dropped 5 bases and J dropped 6 bases, with 10 bases sitting between them. Germline V lookup: CDR1 SEHNR, CDR2 FQNEAQ (reference sequence). CDR3 nucleotide sequence: TGTGCCAGCAGCCTGGGGACGGCTGAAGCTTTCTTT. Protein product: CASSLGTAEAFF.

V usage is TRBV7-9 and J usage is TRBJ1-4, with D unresolved. Germline CDR1 and CDR2: SEHNR and FQNEAQ (reference sequence). This CDR3 spans 14 amino acids. Between the trimmed V and J ends, which lost 7 bases and 3 bases, there was a span of 12 bases. CDR3 sequence: CASTLGAPNEKLFF. DNA for the CDR3: TGTGCCAGCACTCTAGGTGCACCTAATGAAAAACTGTTTTTT.

The chain carries TRBV5-4 and TRBJ2-3; D call uncertain. Deletions cut 6 bases from V and 2 bases from J, with 13 bases between. CDR1 and CDR2 (germline): SGHNT, YYREEE (reference sequence). This CDR3 comprises 14 residues. CDR3 sequence: CASTVAGTTDTQYF. The CDR3 DNA reads TGTGCCAGCACCGTCGCCGGAACCACAGATACGCAGTATTTT.

This clone has only one observation. This sequence joins TRBV7-9 and TRBJ2-2, with TRBD2 matching over 10 bases. The J segment lost 7 bases and the V segment lost 6 bases, leaving 8 bases of the junction unmatched. The CDR3 is 15 residues long. Germline values: CDR1 SEHNR, CDR2 FQNEAQ (reference sequence). CDR3 nucleotide sequence: TGTGCCAGCAGAGCTCCGGGACTAGCGTTCGGGGAGCTGTTTTTT. This sequence encodes CASRAPGLAFGELFF. The full variable domain, with the rest looked up from reference TRBV7-9 and TRBJ2-2, is DTGVSQNPRHKITKRGQNVTFRCDPISEHNRLYWYRQTLGQGPEFLTYFQNEAQLEKSRLLSDRFSAERPKGSFSTLEIQRTEQGDSAMYLCASRAPGLAFGELFFGEGSRLTVL.